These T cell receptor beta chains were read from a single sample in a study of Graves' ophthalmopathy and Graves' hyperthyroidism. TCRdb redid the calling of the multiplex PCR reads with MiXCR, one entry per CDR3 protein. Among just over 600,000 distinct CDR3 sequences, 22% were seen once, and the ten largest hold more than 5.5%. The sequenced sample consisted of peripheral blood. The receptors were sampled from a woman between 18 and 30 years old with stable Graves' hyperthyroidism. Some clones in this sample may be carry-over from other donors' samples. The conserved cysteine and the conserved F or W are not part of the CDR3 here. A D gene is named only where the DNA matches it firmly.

CDR3: ATSSGGKETQY
V: TRBV24-1
D: TRBD1
J: TRBJ2-5

CDR3: ASSYPGRLGETQY
V: TRBV6-2/TRBV6-3
D: NA
J: TRBJ2-5

CDR3: ASSSDLMISGANVLT
V: TRBV28
D: NA
J: TRBJ2-6

CDR3: ASSPKWRGISYEQY
V: TRBV11-2
D: NA
J: TRBJ2-7

CDR3: ASSQDGTSLRD
V: TRBV14
D: TRBD2
J: TRBJ2-7

CDR3: ASSLNRPGNTIY
V: TRBV7-2
D: NA
J: TRBJ1-3

CDR3: SAIVVGTSRSSYEQY
V: TRBV20-1
D: TRBD2
J: TRBJ2-7

CDR3: ASSPPSTGLFSEQY
V: TRBV18
D: NA
J: TRBJ2-7

CDR3: ASSESRGLRLTEAF
V: TRBV10-1
D: NA
J: TRBJ1-1

CDR3: ASSPDAGKTQY
V: TRBV18
D: NA
J: TRBJ2-5

CDR3: ASSIGTGANYGYT
V: TRBV19
D: TRBD1
J: TRBJ1-2

CDR3: ASRAGGGYT
V: TRBV3-1
D: TRBD1
J: TRBJ1-2

CDR3: ASSWGKTENIQY
V: TRBV5-1
D: NA
J: TRBJ2-4

CDR3: ASSSNRRTYEQY
V: TRBV5-1
D: NA
J: TRBJ2-7

CDR3: ASSIPRGAIYGYT
V: TRBV28
D: NA
J: TRBJ1-2

CDR3: SVGTGGAF
V: TRBV29-1
D: NA
J: TRBJ1-1

CDR3: ASRESGVVVRTEAF
V: TRBV10-2
D: NA
J: TRBJ1-1

CDR3: ASSITQNTEAF
V: TRBV7-6
D: NA
J: TRBJ1-1

CDR3: ASTNGWLNNQPQH
V: TRBV6-2/TRBV6-3
D: NA
J: TRBJ1-5

CDR3: ASRAPGQGSHIQY
V: TRBV6-5
D: TRBD1
J: TRBJ2-4

CDR3: ASSPPQGRVGSTEAF
V: TRBV3-1
D: NA
J: TRBJ1-1

CDR3: SARGRRGATEAF
V: TRBV20-1
D: NA
J: TRBJ1-1

CDR3: ASSDRAYYGYT
V: TRBV3-1
D: TRBD1
J: TRBJ1-2

CDR3: SASGRQWSLEEQY
V: TRBV20-1
D: NA
J: TRBJ2-7

CDR3: ASRPIGGPESF
V: TRBV11-2
D: NA
J: TRBJ1-1

CDR3: ASSPIPGQGPLTEAC
V: TRBV11-2
D: TRBD1
J: TRBJ1-1

CDR3: SVFGGGTEAF
V: TRBV29-1
D: NA
J: TRBJ1-1

CDR3: SARTASGNTEAF
V: TRBV20-1
D: NA
J: TRBJ1-1

CDR3: ASSWGGNQPQH
V: TRBV7-2
D: NA
J: TRBJ1-5

CDR3: AWRALQVNYGYT
V: TRBV30
D: NA
J: TRBJ1-2

CDR3: ASSLTPVAVSSPLH
V: TRBV7-9
D: NA
J: TRBJ1-6

CDR3: AWNTGTEAF
V: TRBV30
D: NA
J: TRBJ1-1

CDR3: ASSDSTGDRNSPLH
V: TRBV5-1
D: TRBD1
J: TRBJ1-6

CDR3: ASSLIDTGELF
V: TRBV12-3/TRBV12-4
D: NA
J: TRBJ2-2

CDR3: AISDSAFQETQY
V: TRBV6-1
D: NA
J: TRBJ2-5

CDR3: ASSEFGAGQPQH
V: TRBV6-1
D: NA
J: TRBJ1-5

CDR3: ASSLGSPGFHQPQH
V: TRBV12-3/TRBV12-4
D: NA
J: TRBJ1-5

CDR3: SVGDSQPANTGELF
V: TRBV29-1
D: NA
J: TRBJ2-2

CDR3: SYRDVAYEQY
V: TRBV29-1
D: NA
J: TRBJ2-7

CDR3: ASTRWGEGEAF
V: TRBV12-3/TRBV12-4
D: NA
J: TRBJ1-1

CDR3: ASSFRNPGAPYEQY
V: TRBV11-1
D: NA
J: TRBJ2-7

CDR3: ASSAASGELF
V: TRBV6-1
D: NA
J: TRBJ2-2

CDR3: ASSYGAGSKAH
V: TRBV6-5
D: NA
J: TRBJ1-5

CDR3: ASSLDTGTGETGELF
V: TRBV11-2
D: TRBD1
J: TRBJ2-2

CDR3: SARWDPESYEQY
V: TRBV20-1
D: NA
J: TRBJ2-7

CDR3: SVEDPSKQNTGELF
V: TRBV29-1
D: NA
J: TRBJ2-2

CDR3: SARGDRPGGYT
V: TRBV20-1
D: TRBD1
J: TRBJ1-2

CDR3: ASSRGPPEGVEQY
V: TRBV12-3/TRBV12-4
D: NA
J: TRBJ2-7

CDR3: SVGPGLTNTGELF
V: TRBV29-1
D: NA
J: TRBJ2-2

CDR3: CAAGANTEAF
V: TRBV29-1
D: NA
J: TRBJ1-1

CDR3: ASSQREYTGELF
V: TRBV4-2
D: NA
J: TRBJ2-2

CDR3: SASDRGYEQY
V: TRBV20-1
D: TRBD1
J: TRBJ2-7

CDR3: ASISTGLNTEAF
V: TRBV6-1
D: NA
J: TRBJ1-1

CDR3: ASSIRSNDQPQH
V: TRBV19
D: NA
J: TRBJ1-5

CDR3: AGSYPPGKRGAYEQY
V: TRBV6-5
D: TRBD2
J: TRBJ2-7

CDR3: ASRRPSANTGELF
V: TRBV19
D: NA
J: TRBJ2-2

CDR3: AISDLGQANSYEQY
V: TRBV10-3
D: TRBD1
J: TRBJ2-7